The next 30 T cell receptor beta chains were all read from a single sample in a study of OX40 agonist ivuxolimab in advanced cancers. The method was immunoSEQ multiplex PCR; TCRdb's version includes in-frame clones alone and lacks a portion of them. The sample has about 48,000 clones, approximately 84% seen once. Material: CD4+ or CD8+ T cells sorted from blood, obtained in a trial of the OX40 agonist ivuxolimab. These receptors were obtained from an adult with an advanced solid tumor such as melanoma, head and neck, liver or kidney cancer.

The chain carries TRBV2 and TRBJ1-5, with D tentatively TRBD1 (5 bases). This CDR3 has 15 residues. Germline loops: CDR1 SNHLY, CDR2 FYNNEI. The ends were cut back, 5 bases at V and 0 bases at J, with 11 bases in the middle. The DNA for the CDR3 is TGTGCCAGCAGTTCAGGGTTCTATAGCAATCAGCCCCAGCATTTT. Amino acids: CASSSGFYSNQPQHF.

The rearrangement joins TRBV4-1 to TRBJ1-2, with D maybe TRBD1 (6 bases). Trimming stripped 0 bases from V and 4 bases from J, with 12 bases between. CDR3 length equals 15 residues. CDR1 is MGHRA and CDR2 is YSYEKL in the germline V gene. The CDR3 nucleotides read TGCGCCAGCAGCCAAGATGGGGACATCATCTATGGCTACACCTTC. It codes for CASSQDGDIIYGYTF.

This chain connects TRBV29-1 to TRBJ2-5, with D perhaps matching TRBD2 (7 bases). With 1 base removed from V and 4 bases from J, the gap between germline ends came to 16 bases. The length of the CDR3 is 15 residues. Per germline, CDR1 SQVTM and CDR2 ANQGSEA. The CDR3 DNA reads TGCAGCGTTGAAGTCGGTGGGGGGGGCGGAGAGACCCAGTACTTC. Residues: CSVEVGGGGGETQYF.

V usage is TRBV27 and J usage is TRBJ1-4, with D maybe TRBD1 (6 bases). This CDR3 spans 16 amino acids. The V end was cut by 8 bases, the J end by 0 bases, with 16 bases between. Germline CDR1 is MNHEY and CDR2 is SMNVEV (reference sequence). DNA of the CDR3: TGTGCCAGCTCCGCCGGGGGACACTCAACTAATGAAAAACTGTTTTTT. It specifies CASSAGGHSTNEKLFF.

The chain combines TRBV5-1 with TRBJ2-7; TRBD2 aligns across 7 bases. This CDR3 is built from 15 residues. J was trimmed by 3 bases and V by 1 base; bases with no gene match: 7. CDR1 is SGHRS, CDR2 YFSETQ, per germline. In DNA form, the CDR3 reads TGCGCCAGCAGCTTGATGGGGGGGTCCCACTACGAGCAGTACTTC. It specifies CASSLMGGSHYEQYF.

The chain is built from TRBV23-1 and TRBJ1-5; D gene ambiguous. TRBV23-1 is noted as an ORF with a role that remains uncertain. The CDR3 totals 14 residues. V shed 4 bases and J shed 4 bases, with 11 bases lying between them. The CDR3 spells CASSLKWGNQPQHF. Here the CDR3 DNA reads TGCGCCAGCAGTCTTAAATGGGGAAATCAGCCCCAGCATTTT.

This sequence joins TRBV7-9 and TRBJ2-4, with 11 bases lining up with TRBD2. The germline gives CDR1 SEHNR, CDR2 FQNEAQ (reference sequence). CDR3 size: 19 residues. The V gene end was trimmed by 5 bases and the J gene end by 0 bases; junction bases not matched to a gene: 12. The DNA for the CDR3 is TGTGCCAGCAGCGACACCCTAGCGGGAGGACCCCTAGCCAAAAACATTCAGTACTTC. It translates to CASSDTLAGGPLAKNIQYF.

J is TRBJ2-5 and V is TRBV5-1; no firm D call. V lost 0 bases and J lost 2, with 8 bases in between. Germline CDR1 and CDR2: SGHRS and YFSETQ. The CDR3 contains 14 residues. The chain's CDR3 is CASSLGSSQETQYF. CDR3 nucleotide sequence: TGCGCCAGCAGCTTGGGTTCAAGTCAAGAGACCCAGTACTTC.

This chain joins TRBV7-8 and TRBJ2-1; 8 bases are a match to TRBD1. The V gene's germline CDR1 is SGHVS and CDR2 FQNEAQ. The CDR3 spans 12 residues. Losses at the gene ends were 5 bases for V and 7 bases for J; bases not matched to a gene: 1. CDR3 in amino acids: CASSRTGNEQFF. The DNA for the CDR3 is TGTGCCAGCAGCCGGACAGGGAATGAGCAGTTCTTC.

The chain couples TRBV5-4 to TRBJ2-5, with 8 bases aligning to TRBD2. Germline V gene lookup returns CDR1 SGHNT and CDR2 YYREEE (reference sequence). V shed 0 bases and J 4 bases; nucleotides not matched to a gene: 2. The CDR3 is made up of 14 amino acids. The chain's CDR3 is CASSLGLAGETQYF. CDR3 nucleotide sequence: TGTGCCAGCAGCTTGGGGCTAGCGGGAGAGACCCAGTACTTC.

V is TRBV4-1 and J is TRBJ2-1, with a possible D match to TRBD1 (6 bases). This CDR3 is built from 16 residues. The germline CDR1 and CDR2 sequences are MGHRA and YSYEKL. Trimming pared 5 bases from V and 0 bases from J, leaving 14 bases between. The CDR3 bases are TGCGCCAGCAGCTCCCAGGGGCGACGCTCCTACAATGAGCAGTTCTTC. Residues: CASSSQGRRSYNEQFF.

The V gene is TRBV4-2, the J gene TRBJ2-3; 8 bases are a match to TRBD2. This CDR3 is 17 amino acids long. Per the germline V gene, CDR1 is LGHNA and CDR2 is YNFKEQ. With 0 bases clipped from V and 5 bases from J, the junction kept 10 bases outside the gene matches. The CDR3 is CASSQDSGEGRGDTQYF. In nucleotides, the CDR3 is TGTGCCAGCAGCCAAGATAGCGGGGAGGGGAGAGGAGATACGCAGTATTTT.

This clone has only a few counts. The CDR3 DNA reads TGTGCCAGCAGCCAAGAGGGAGAGCAGTACTTC. Its translation is CASSQEGEQYF. The chain joins TRBV4-2 to TRBJ2-7; D is unclear. From germline, CDR1 is LGHNA and CDR2 YNFKEQ. Trimming took off 0 bases at V and 7 bases at J, with 4 bases between the two ends. The CDR3 totals 11 residues.

The rearrangement links TRBV5-1 to TRBJ2-7; D may be TRBD1 (5 bases). Germline CDR1 reads SGHRS; CDR2 reads YFSETQ. CDR3 length: 13 amino acids. V lost 2 bases and J lost 5, with 11 bases in between. The CDR3: CASSFAGKDEQYF. The CDR3 DNA is TGCGCCAGCAGCTTCGCAGGGAAGGACGAGCAGTACTTC.

The chain recombines TRBV4-2 with TRBJ2-3; possibly TRBD1 for D (8 bases). The germline CDR1 and CDR2 sequences are LGHNA and YNFKEQ. V was trimmed by 0 bases and J by 3 bases, leaving 16 bases between them. This CDR3 is built from 17 residues. CDR3 residues: CASSQEGRGQATDTQYF. For the CDR3, the DNA is TGTGCCAGCAGCCAAGAAGGGAGGGGACAGGCTACAGATACGCAGTATTTT.

The rearrangement uses TRBV27 and TRBJ2-7; D not resolved. The length of the CDR3 is 11 residues. V was pared by 10 bases and J by 6 bases, with 13 bases between. Germline assignment: CDR1 MNHEY and CDR2 SMNVEV (reference sequence). CDR3 DNA: TGTGCCATCTGGACCCCTTCCGAGCAGTACTTC. Residues: CAIWTPSEQYF.

CDR3 residues: CAWSGGRYEQYF. The CDR3 nucleotides read TGTGCCTGGAGTGGAGGACGCTACGAGCAGTACTTC. V usage is TRBV30 and J usage is TRBJ2-7, with D unclear. The CDR3 sequence is 12 residues long. V dropped 1 base and J dropped 3 bases, with 7 bases sitting between them. Germline CDR1 reads GTSNPN; CDR2 reads SVGIG (reference sequence).

This clone was seen just once. The chain has TRBV27 and TRBJ2-3; no definite D call. Germline CDR1 MNHEY, CDR2 SMNVEV (reference sequence). The V end lost 2 bases, the J end lost 7 bases, and 13 bases lay between the germline ends. There are 14 residues in the CDR3. CDR3 in amino acids: CASSLNGQPNTQYF. The CDR3 DNA reads as TGTGCCAGCAGTTTAAATGGGCAGCCCAATACGCAGTATTTT.

The genes are TRBV19 and TRBJ2-3; tentatively, D is TRBD1 (6 bases). This CDR3 has 15 amino acids. The germline V and J ends were trimmed by 0 bases and 7 bases, with 14 bases remaining between them. Per the germline V gene, CDR1 is LNHDA and CDR2 is SQIVND (reference sequence). This chain's CDR3 is CASSIDSPGEHTQYF. The CDR3 DNA sequence: TGTGCCAGTAGTATAGACTCGCCAGGGGAGCATACGCAGTATTTT.

CDR3 loop: CASSLGTSGTPGYEQYF. CDR3 DNA sequence: TGTGCCAGCAGCTTAGGGACTAGCGGGACTCCCGGGTACGAGCAGTACTTC. The rearrangement links TRBV7-8 to TRBJ2-7; TRBD2 matches at 12 bases. The CDR3 runs to 17 residues. CDR1 SGHVS and CDR2 FQNEAQ come from the germline V gene. V gave up 1 base and J gave up 4 bases; unmatched junction bases: 8.

The chain links TRBV10-3 to TRBJ1-1; 11 bases agree with TRBD1. Losses at the gene ends were 8 bases for V and 4 bases for J; bases not matched to a gene: 9. Germline V lookup: CDR1 ENHRY, CDR2 SYGVKD. The CDR3 runs 15 residues. For the CDR3, the DNA is TGTGCCATCGCCGGGACAGGGGGTGGTGGCACTGAAGCTTTCTTT. Translating gives CAIAGTGGGGTEAFF.

This chain uses TRBV6-4 with TRBJ2-1; no reliable D call. The V end lost 4 bases, the J end lost 8 bases, and 12 bases lay between the germline ends. The CDR3 spans 13 residues. CDR1 and CDR2 from the germline V gene are MRHNA and SNTAGT. The CDR3 region has the DNA TGTGCCAGCAGTGGTGAAAGGGCCCATGAGCAGTTCTTC. Its protein product is CASSGERAHEQFF.

This clone was seen a few times. V is TRBV27 and J is TRBJ2-1, with D perhaps matching TRBD2 (6 bases). The ends were cut back, 7 bases at V and 9 bases at J, with 16 bases in the middle. The germline CDR1 and CDR2 sequences are MNHEY and SMNVEV (reference sequence). This CDR3 has 13 residues. CDR3 sequence reads: CASMVLASGEQFF. DNA of the CDR3: TGTGCCAGCATGGTACTAGCATCGGGTGAGCAGTTCTTC.

The CDR3 sequence is CASSTPTDTQYF. Written as DNA, the CDR3 is TGTGCCAGCTCGACACCTACAGATACGCAGTATTTT. The chain has TRBV28 and TRBJ2-3; D is uncertain. Trimming cost V 8 bases and J 3 bases, with 9 bases left between them. This CDR3 has 12 residues. Germline V gives CDR1 MDHEN, CDR2 SYDVKM.

CDR3 sequence (DNA): TGCGCCAGCAGCCATCTGCTGCACTCTGGAAACACCATATATTTT. Its translation is CASSHLLHSGNTIYF. This rearrangement joins TRBV4-3 to TRBJ1-3; D is ambiguous. CDR3 length: 15 residues. V was trimmed by 3 bases and J by 0 bases, leaving 9 bases between them. Germline loops: CDR1 LGHNA, CDR2 YSLEER.

The chain has TRBV19 and TRBJ1-1, with 9 bases aligning to TRBD1. Trimming cost V 9 bases and J 2 bases; bases outside gene matches: 7. From germline, CDR1 is LNHDA and CDR2 SQIVND (reference sequence). The CDR3 length is 14 residues. The chain's CDR3 is CASSGTGYNTEAFF. The DNA for the CDR3 is TGTGCCAGCTCAGGGACAGGGTATAACACTGAAGCTTTCTTT.

This chain links TRBV18 with TRBJ2-7; possibly TRBD2 for D (5 bases). The CDR3 runs to 15 residues. Germline V CDR1 and CDR2: KGHSH, LQKENI. V shed 3 bases and J shed 1 base, with 13 bases lying between them. The CDR3 sequence is CASSPRAIRSYEQYF. CDR3 in DNA: TGTGCCAGCTCACCGAGGGCTATTCGGTCCTACGAGCAGTACTTC.

This clone was seen only a few times. The gene calls are TRBV9 and TRBJ2-7; D gene unclear. V was trimmed by 4 bases and J by 7 bases, leaving 15 bases between them. CDR3 length equals 13 residues. Germline V gives CDR1 SGDLS, CDR2 YYNGEE. CDR3 in DNA: TGTGCCAGCAGCAGGGCGGTAACCTCGGAGCAGTACTTC. Translated, it gives CASSRAVTSEQYF.

The V and J genes are TRBV28 and TRBJ2-4; D may be TRBD1 (6 bases). The CDR3 is 13 amino acids. Germline loops: CDR1 MDHEN, CDR2 SYDVKM. The V and J ends lost 10 bases and 0 bases respectively, with 10 bases between them. The CDR3 DNA reads as TGTGCCACAGGGGATCTAGCCAAAAACATTCAGTACTTC. This encodes CATGDLAKNIQYF.

This clone showed up just a few times. CDR3 bases: TGTGCCAGCTCAAGGGGGACTAGCGGGAGTGGGGAAGAGACCCAGTACTTC. It is translated as CASSRGTSGSGEETQYF. The V gene is TRBV5-4, the J gene TRBJ2-5, with 14 positions matching TRBD2. Germline CDR1 reads SGHNT; CDR2 reads YYREEE (reference sequence). The CDR3 has 17 residues. The J segment lost 3 bases and the V segment lost 7 bases, leaving 11 bases of the junction unmatched.